A single sample gave rise to the 20 T cell receptor beta chains below, sequenced in a study of T cell responses to AZD1222 COVID-19 vaccine (dated by TCRdb to the early 2020s). According to the study, the label for this sample's time point signals: baseline before first vaccination. The library was prepared using the immunoSEQ multiplex PCR assay. Not all clones reach the TCRdb copy of this immuneACCESS table, which keeps in-frame sequences only. Checked studies attribute under half of the gap to unresolved V genes and leave the rest unexplained. The sample table lists 150,000 to 190,000 clones, 90% of them with a count of one. The top ten constitute over 1.5% of the sample. Specimen: peripheral blood, collected on day 0 of AZD1222 vaccination. The receptors originated from an adult in good health.

This chain connects TRBV19 to TRBJ1-1; 7 nucleotides align to TRBD1. Germline loops: CDR1 LNHDA, CDR2 SQIVND (reference sequence). The CDR3 consists of 10 residues. The CDR3: CEGANTEAFF. The CDR3 DNA is TGTGAGGGGGCCAACACTGAAGCTTTCTTT.

The V and J genes are TRBV7-3 and TRBJ1-1; 9 nucleotides align to TRBD1. The CDR3 contains 13 residues. Germline V lookup: CDR1 SGHTA, CDR2 FQGTGA. J gave up 3 bases and V 5 bases, and 1 base lay outside the gene matches. In nucleotides, the CDR3 is TGTGCCAGCAGCCGACAGGGGGACACTGAAGCTTTCTTT. Protein: CASSRQGDTEAFF.

The DNA for the CDR3 is TGTGCCAGCAGCCCAATGAGGATGGGACCTGAAGCTTTCTTT. Protein sequence: CASSPMRMGPEAFF. The V call is TRBV6-2 or TRBV6-3, the J call TRBJ1-1; D might be TRBD1 (5 bases). Per the germline V gene, CDR1 is MNHEY and CDR2 is SVGEGT. With 6 bases removed from V and 6 bases from J, the gap between germline ends came to 17 bases. This CDR3 contains 14 residues.

The chain recombines TRBV5-1 with TRBJ1-5; the match to TRBD1 covers 7 bases. The CDR3 covers 15 residues. The germline V gene has CDR1 SGHRS and CDR2 YFSETQ. Losses at the gene ends were 0 bases for V and 7 bases for J; bases not matched to a gene: 7. This chain's CDR3 is CASSLGGGGSQPQHF. The CDR3 coding sequence is TGCGCCAGCAGCTTGGGGGGAGGGGGCAGCCAGCCCCAGCATTTT.

The chain uses TRBV29-1 and TRBJ2-2; D unclear. The CDR3 is 13 residues long. Germline CDR1 reads SQVTM; CDR2 reads ANQGSEA. The V end was cut by 4 bases, the J end by 2 bases, with 8 bases between. Written as DNA, the CDR3 is TGCAGCGTTGTGGATCCTAACACCGGGGAGCTGTTTTTT. Translating gives CSVVDPNTGELFF.

The rearrangement links TRBV7-2 to TRBJ2-1; maybe TRBD2 (6 bases). CDR1 SGHTA and CDR2 FQGNSA come from the germline V gene. There are 15 residues in the CDR3. V lost 5 bases and J lost 0, with 11 bases in between. CDR3 sequence: CASSLSGASYNEQFF. The DNA of the CDR3 is TGTGCCAGCAGCCTTAGCGGCGCCTCCTACAATGAGCAGTTCTTC.

The chain couples TRBV2 to TRBJ2-7; 9 positions agree with TRBD1. The CDR3 runs to 14 residues. Trimming cost V 5 bases and J 6 bases; bases outside gene matches: 8. Germline CDR1 and CDR2: SNHLY and FYNNEI. This chain's CDR3 is CASSTGTGLAEQYF. The CDR3 DNA sequence: TGTGCCAGCAGTACTGGGACAGGGTTGGCCGAGCAGTACTTC.

V is TRBV20-1 and J is TRBJ2-7; D ambiguous. CDR3 length: 11 amino acids. Per germline, CDR1 DFQATT and CDR2 SNEGSKA (reference sequence). Trimming removed 2 bases at V and 3 bases at J, with 5 bases between. The CDR3 sequence: CSARQDYEQYF. The DNA of the CDR3 is TGCAGTGCTAGACAGGACTACGAGCAGTACTTC.

The chain combines TRBV10-3 with TRBJ2-3; 7 bases map to TRBD2. J was trimmed by 0 bases and V by 5 bases; bases with no gene match: 2. The CDR3 consists of 14 residues. Germline values: CDR1 ENHRY, CDR2 SYGVKD. The chain's CDR3 is CAISTTSSTDTQYF. As DNA, the CDR3 is TGTGCCATCAGTACGACTAGCAGCACAGATACGCAGTATTTT.

This chain joins TRBV9 and TRBJ1-1, with a tentative D call TRBD1 (5 bases). CDR3 length: 14 amino acids. Germline V gene lookup returns CDR1 SGDLS and CDR2 YYNGEE. V lost 2 bases to trimming and J lost 4 bases, with 12 bases between them. The CDR3: CASSVGTVGTEAFF. In nucleotides, the CDR3 is TGTGCCAGCAGCGTCGGGACGGTGGGCACTGAAGCTTTCTTT.

A single count supports this clone. The chain recombines TRBV28 with TRBJ1-5; D is perhaps TRBD1 (6 bases). Trimming removed 10 bases at V and 0 bases at J, with 13 bases between. The CDR3 runs 14 residues. Germline loops: CDR1 MDHEN, CDR2 SYDVKM. CDR3 DNA sequence: TGTGCCACCAAGGACAGATTTAGCAATCAGCCCCAGCATTTT. It codes for CATKDRFSNQPQHF.

The chain's CDR3 is CASRKSGTLNTEAFF. Here the CDR3 DNA reads TGCGCCAGCAGGAAATCCGGGACACTGAACACTGAAGCTTTCTTT. The chain recombines TRBV4-1 with TRBJ1-1; maybe TRBD1 (6 bases). This CDR3 region has 15 residues. CDR1 is MGHRA and CDR2 is YSYEKL in the germline V gene. V lost 6 bases to trimming and J lost 0 bases, with 14 bases between them.

The chain links TRBV12-3 or TRBV12-4 to TRBJ1-1, with a tentative D call TRBD1 (6 bases). The CDR3 length is 13 residues. V was trimmed by 5 bases and J by 5 bases, leaving 12 bases between them. The CDR3 region is CASSPRGGTEAFF. CDR3 coding DNA: TGTGCCAGCAGTCCAAGAGGGGGGACTGAAGCTTTCTTT.

The V gene is TRBV11-2, the J gene TRBJ2-1; 12 positions match TRBD2. Germline lookup yields CDR1 SGHAT and CDR2 FQNNGV. The CDR3 contains 15 residues. V shed 6 bases, J shed 4 bases, and the junction held 4 bases outside the gene matches. The CDR3 here is CASRRTSGAYNEQFF. The CDR3 DNA reads as TGTGCCAGCAGGAGGACTAGCGGGGCGTACAATGAGCAGTTCTTC.

V is TRBV24-1 and J is TRBJ1-3, with 8 bases matching TRBD1. With V trimmed by 2 bases and J by 0 bases, 8 bases remained unmatched. The CDR3 runs 18 residues. Germline V CDR1 and CDR2: KGHDR, SFDVKD. The CDR3 here is CATSDSAGDRFSGNTIYF. The DNA of the CDR3 is TGTGCCACCAGTGATTCGGCAGGGGACAGGTTCTCTGGAAACACCATATATTTT.

This clone showed up just once. One end of the junction varies from germline; a read error may be responsible. The rearrangement uses TRBV7-7 and TRBJ2-1; D may be TRBD2 (6 bases). Germline V gives CDR1 SSHAT, CDR2 FNYEAQ (reference sequence). There are 16 residues in the CDR3. In DNA, the CDR3 is TGTGCTAGCAGCTTAGGGGTGGGGGGAAGCTACAATGAGCAGTTCTTC. Its translation: CASSLGVGGSYNEQFF.

The chain combines TRBV18 with TRBJ2-7, with D unresolved. The CDR3 is 12 amino acids. Germline V gene lookup returns CDR1 KGHSH and CDR2 LQKENI. Trimming shortened V by 6 bases and J by 4 bases, and 10 bases separated the two germline ends. CDR3 amino acids: CASSANSYEQYF. The CDR3 bases are TGTGCCAGCTCGGCAAATTCTTACGAGCAGTACTTC.

The chain carries TRBV5-1 and TRBJ1-1; tentatively, D is TRBD1 (5 bases). The CDR3 is 13 residues long. Germline V gene lookup returns CDR1 SGHRS and CDR2 YFSETQ. Trimming took off 3 bases at V and 1 base at J, with 7 bases between the two ends. The CDR3 nucleotides are TGCGCCAGCAGCTACGGACAGAACACTGAAGCTTTCTTT. Translating it yields CASSYGQNTEAFF.

The chain has TRBV4-1 and TRBJ1-1, with TRBD1 matching over 9 bases. Germline values: CDR1 MGHRA, CDR2 YSYEKL. CDR3 length: 15 residues. V lost 0 bases and J lost 7; bases outside the gene matches: 6. CDR3 bases: TGCGCCAGCAGCCAAGATCTAGACAGGGGGGTTGAAGCTTTCTTT. This translates into CASSQDLDRGVEAFF.

This clone has only one observation. The identical CDR3 is also encoded by other nucleotide sequences in the sample. The genes are TRBV4-3 and TRBJ2-7; D is possibly TRBD1 (5 bases). V dropped 0 bases and J dropped 4 bases, with 10 bases sitting between them. The CDR3 extends over 14 amino acids. Looked up from germline, CDR1 is LGHNA and CDR2 is YSLEER. This CDR3 is CASSQDSGSYEQYF. DNA of the CDR3: TGCGCCAGCAGCCAAGATTCAGGGTCATACGAGCAGTACTTC.